The clone carrying this T cell receptor (beta chain) was seen just once. TCRdb used MiXCR to reprocess the RT-PCR reads, holding one entry per CDR3 protein. Of about 960,000 distinct CDR3 sequences listed, more than 15% are singletons. Trimming cost V 5 bases and J 3 bases, with 8 bases left between them. In germline, CDR1 is LNHNV, CDR2 YYDKDF (reference sequence). This CDR3 spans 12 amino acids. The data belong to a study of patients and donors after allogeneic stem cell transplantation. What was sequenced was blood, either unsorted or a sorted T cell fraction (not recorded which). The chain links TRBV15 to TRBJ2-7; D unresolved. The clonotype originates from a human donor who was either an allogeneic HSCT recipient or a stem cell or donor lymphocyte infusion donor (not recorded which). It is not recorded whose cells these are; they may come from a transplant donor. The CDR3, as DNA: TGTGCCACCAGCCAGGACGGCTACGAGCAGTACTTC. This gives the protein CATSQDGYEQYF.